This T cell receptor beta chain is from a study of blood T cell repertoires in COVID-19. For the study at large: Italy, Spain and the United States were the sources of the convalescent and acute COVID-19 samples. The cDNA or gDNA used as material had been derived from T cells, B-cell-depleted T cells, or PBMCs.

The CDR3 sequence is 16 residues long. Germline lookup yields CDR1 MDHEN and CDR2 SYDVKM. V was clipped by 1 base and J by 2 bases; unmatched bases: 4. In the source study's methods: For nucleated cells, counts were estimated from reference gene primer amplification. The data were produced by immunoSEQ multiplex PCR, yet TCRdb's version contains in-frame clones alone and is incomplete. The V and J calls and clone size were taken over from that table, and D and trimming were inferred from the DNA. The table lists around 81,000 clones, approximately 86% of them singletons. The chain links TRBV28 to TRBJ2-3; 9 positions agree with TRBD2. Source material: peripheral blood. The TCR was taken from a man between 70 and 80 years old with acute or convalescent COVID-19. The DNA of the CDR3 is TGTGCCAGCAGTTTATTCGCGGGAGGGCCCACAGATACGCAGTATTTT. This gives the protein CASSLFAGGPTDTQYF.